These T cell receptor beta chains were read from a single sample in a study of shared clonotypes between healthy human individuals. The assay was immunoSEQ multiplex PCR, and TCRdb's table has in-frame clones only and misses some. The sample yields hundreds of thousands of clones, roughly 80% seen once. The source material was PBMCs. The receptors come from a woman aged 40 to 49 in good health. Some clones in this sample may be carry-over from other donors' samples. CDR3s include the opening cysteine and the closing phenylalanine or tryptophan. Each record gives: D gene, clone size, J gene, V gene, CDR3 protein, CDR3 DNA. D genes are given only for firm matches. Clone size is not always given. Where it is, it says once, few, many or a class for expanded clones.

>TRBD2|few|TRBJ2-1|TRBV5-1
CASSRASGRAYEQFF
TGCGCCAGCAGCCGGGCTAGCGGGAGGGCCTATGAGCAGTTCTTC
>TRBD1|-|TRBJ1-5|TRBV7-2
CASSPGTDLGNQPQHF
TGTGCCAGCAGCCCCGGGACAGACTTGGGCAATCAGCCCCAGCATTTT
>TRBD2|-|TRBJ2-2|TRBV28
CASSLTTSGIGGGGELFF
TGTGCCAGCAGTTTAACGACTAGCGGAATTGGAGGGGGCGGGGAGCTGTTTTTT
>-|-|TRBJ2-3|TRBV2
CASSEALTGTDTQYF
TGTGCCAGCAGTGAAGCCCTGACAGGCACAGATACGCAGTATTTT
>TRBD1|many|TRBJ2-3|TRBV9
CASSVGAGTGRVGTQYF
TGTGCCAGCAGCGTCGGGGCCGGGACAGGGAGAGTGGGTACGCAGTATTTT
>-|-|TRBJ2-3|TRBV27
CASYGQGITDTQYF
TGTGCCAGCTATGGTCAGGGTATCACAGATACGCAGTATTTT
>TRBD2|-|TRBJ2-7|TRBV2
CASSNVTSGSCEQYF
TGTGCCAGCAGTAACGTCACTAGCGGCTCCTGCGAGCAGTATTTC
>-|-|TRBJ1-1|TRBV28
CASRPGGLNTEAFF
TGTGCCAGCAGACCCGGGGGGCTGAACACTGAAGCTTTCTTT
>-|-|TRBJ1-5|TRBV5-6
CASSPNGRDQPQHF
TGTGCCAGCAGCCCCAACGGGAGGGATCAGCCCCAGCATTTT
>-|-|TRBJ2-7|TRBV7-9
CASSLGFRSYEQYF
TGTGCCAGCAGCTTAGGGTTCCGATCCTACGAGCAGTACTTC
>TRBD1|-|TRBJ2-7|TRBV5-5
CASSLARGLSYEQYF
TGTGCCAGCAGCTTGGCCAGGGGGCTTTCCTACGAGCAGTACTTC
>-|-|TRBJ2-7|TRBV15
CATGKHSYEQYF
TGTGCCACCGGCAAGCACTCCTACGAGCAGTACTTC
>TRBD2|-|TRBJ2-1|TRBV4-1
CASSQRTSGGYSYNEQFF
TGCGCCAGCAGCCAAAGGACTAGCGGGGGGTACTCCTACAATGAGCAGTTCTTC
>TRBD1|-|TRBJ2-7|TRBV2
CASTQGQGAYEQYF
TGTGCCAGCACCCAGGGACAGGGAGCCTACGAGCAGTACTTC
>-|few|TRBJ1-1|TRBV2
CASSEMGQITEAFF
TGTGCCAGCAGTGAAATGGGGCAGATCACTGAAGCTTTCTTT
>TRBD1|-|TRBJ2-7|TRBV4-1
CASSQDWTGSYEQYF
TGCGCCAGCAGCCAAGACTGGACAGGGTCCTACGAGCAGTACTTC
>-|-|TRBJ2-7|TRBV7-6
CASSLGPSEQYF
TGTGCCAGCAGCTTGGGCCCCTCGGAGCAGTACTTC
>-|-|TRBJ1-2|TRBV2
CASSPENYGYTF
TGTGCCAGCAGTCCAGAGAACTATGGCTACACCTTC
>TRBD1|-|TRBJ1-5|TRBV28
CASSSTTGGRSNQPQHF
TGTGCCAGCAGTTCCACCACAGGGGGGAGGAGCAATCAGCCCCAGCATTTT
>TRBD2|-|TRBJ2-3|TRBV5-6
CASTRTSGSTDTQYF
TGTGCCAGCACCCGGACTAGCGGGAGTACAGATACGCAGTATTTT
>-|-|TRBJ2-7|TRBV7-8
CASSPEGAYEQYF
TGTGCCAGCAGCCCGGAGGGGGCCTACGAGCAGTACTTC
>-|-|TRBJ1-2|TRBV18
CASSPEEGAWGYTF
TGTGCCAGCTCACCAGAGGAAGGGGCTTGGGGCTACACCTTC
>-|-|TRBJ2-7|TRBV30
CAWSGGSYEQYF
TGTGCCTGGAGTGGGGGGTCCTACGAGCAGTACTTC
>-|-|TRBJ1-6|TRBV30
CAWSVLAGAPKSPLHF
TGTGCCTGGAGTGTACTTGCAGGGGCCCCGAAGTCACCCCTCCACTTT
>-|-|TRBJ1-4|TRBV10-2
CASSDSWGGADNEKLFF
TGCGCCAGCAGTGACTCCTGGGGAGGGGCCGATAATGAAAAACTGTTTTTT
>-|-|TRBJ1-1|TRBV28
CASSWAGSNTEAFF
TGTGCCAGCAGCTGGGCGGGCTCCAACACTGAAGCTTTCTTT
>-|medium-sized|TRBJ2-6|TRBV19
CASSISGQTSGANVLTF
TGTGCCAGTAGTATTTCTGGACAGACCTCTGGGGCCAACGTCCTGACTTTC
>-|-|TRBJ2-2|TRBV7-3
CASSLQPYAGELFF
TGTGCCAGCAGCCTTCAGCCGTACGCCGGGGAGCTGTTTTTT
>-|-|TRBJ2-7|TRBV2
CASKDGGWTAHYEQYF
TGTGCCAGCAAGGACGGGGGGTGGACAGCCCACTACGAGCAGTACTTC
>TRBD1|once|TRBJ2-1|TRBV5-8
CASSFWQGADNEQFF
TGTGCCAGCAGCTTCTGGCAGGGGGCGGACAATGAGCAGTTCTTC
>-|-|TRBJ2-7|TRBV5-8
CASSWRRGTYEQYF
TGTGCCAGCAGCTGGAGAAGGGGAACCTACGAGCAGTACTTC
>-|-|TRBJ1-2|TRBV6-4
CASSEPPGALLTF
TGTGCCAGCAGTGAGCCTCCAGGGGCCTTACTCACCTTC
>-|-|TRBJ2-3|TRBV7-9
CASSWGITDTQYF
TGTGCCAGCAGCTGGGGAATAACAGATACGCAGTATTTT
>-|-|TRBJ2-7|TRBV5-1
CASSLADTPYEQYF
TGCGCCAGCAGCTTGGCGGACACCCCCTACGAGCAGTACTTC
>TRBD1|few|TRBJ2-2|TRBV19
CATQHTYDRVTNTGELFF
TGTGCCACCCAACACACATACGACAGGGTGACTAACACCGGGGAGCTGTTTTTT
>TRBD2|once|TRBJ2-7|TRBV18
CASSPTSGSHEQYF
TGTGCCAGCTCACCGACTAGCGGGAGCCACGAGCAGTACTTC
>-|-|TRBJ1-2|TRBV11-1
CASSLLTAGGYTF
TGTGCCAGCAGCTTATTAACAGCGGGTGGCTACACCTTC